The present T cell receptor (beta chain) was sequenced within a study of regulatory T cells in long-lasting Graves disease (dated by TCRdb to about 2021). About the investigation overall: Antithyroid drugs had been taken for less than 3 months by newly diagnosed Graves' disease patients. Peripheral blood TCR sequencing and RNA sequencing compared persistent Graves' disease patients with newly diagnosed Graves' disease patients. The study was registered as a clinical trial and conducted in China. TCR sequencing covered 13 persistent and 20 newly diagnosed Graves' disease patients, some 33 samples in total. General conclusions and limits of the study: TRBV28, TRBJ1-2 and TRBJ2-5 were preferentially used in persistent disease, while TRBV20-1 and TRBJ2-1 were favored in newly diagnosed disease. Patients with persistent disease shared more public clonotypes (under 3,000) than newly diagnosed patients did (about 970). The small sample size was acknowledged by the authors as a limitation that may reduce accuracy. Lower TCR Shannon entropy and fewer highly expanded clones were observed in persistent Graves' disease patients than in newly diagnosed patients, which suggested clonal expansion. Only the TCR beta chain was sequenced and analyzed. Peripheral blood alone was examined, since thyroid tissue, which constituted the primary lesion, could not be accessed.

After removal of 0 bases from V and 4 bases from J, the junction retains 10 bases not matched to a gene. Sequences SGHRS (CDR1) and YFSETQ (CDR2) are obtained from the germline V gene. From cysteine to phenylalanine, the CDR3 is 17 amino acids long. Kept here is only the CDR3 DNA, which spans 51 bases and is read in frame from base 1. The library was built by means of multiplex PCR. The listed sequencing device is Illumina HiSeq 4000. iRepertoire HTBI primers and Arm-PCR amplification of CDR3 regions were used to construct TCR beta libraries. Before sequencing, the PCR products went through gel purification. The study's processing was this. Across samples, roughly 60 TRBV and 13 to 15 TRBJ segments were identified and used for gene usage analysis of CDR3 amino acid clonotypes. COPE and FqMerger were used to merge filtered high-quality paired reads into contigs. BLAST was used to align contigs to IMGT TRBV, TRBD and TRBJ reference genes, and CDR3 was defined according to IMGT. Highly expanded clones were defined as clonotypes with a frequency above 0.1%. Repertoire diversity was measured by Shannon entropy, and V-J evenness by the Gini coefficient. Public clonotypes were defined as clonotypes shared by more than one individual. TCRdb trimmed the raw reads at Q25, called clones with MiXCR and kept productive beta chains. CDR3 protein duplicates are merged, each entry listing the most common genes and DNA. The V and J calls and clone size come from TCRdb's table, not from the authors' own analysis. Recorded for this sample are a few hundred thousand distinct CDR3 sequences; 12% to 15% of them occurred a single time. Of the sample, approximately 15% is held by the ten largest clones.

Explained via the paper, the time point label denotes: newly diagnosed GD, antithyroid drugs for less than 3 months. RNA was extracted from PBMCs in TRIzol for both TCR sequencing and RNA sequencing. The diagnosis of Graves' disease was made according to American Thyroid Association guidelines. Patients for the study were recruited at an endocrinology department in Xi'an, China. From each patient, approximately 9 milliliters of peripheral blood was collected into an EDTA anticoagulant tube. Ficoll Paque Plus density gradient separation was used to isolate PBMCs, and no additional T cell sorting was done. An Agilent 2100 Bioanalyzer and agarose gel were used to check RNA quality, while a NanoDrop 2000 measured RNA concentration. This clonotype showed up many times. The target of this receptor is not known. Per-base qualities were not stored, and no clone one base away is much larger. These data also featured in a second study, about T cells in Graves' hyperthyroidism and ophthalmopathy. From that second study: Stable Graves' hyperthyroidism was defined as the absence of progression to ophthalmopathy over 18 months of follow-up. The hyperthyroidism patients were between 18 and 65 years old and newly diagnosed, with a disease duration of less than 2 months. Patients with uncontrolled infections, other autoimmune diseases, pregnancy or lactation were excluded. Diagnoses were based on clinical symptoms, serum thyroxine and TRAb, thyroid ultrasound and orbital computed tomography. For the first round of RT-PCR on the TCR CDR3, the HTBI primer set was used together with the Qiagen OneStep RT-PCR kit. Most expanded thyroid clonotypes (frequency above 0.001) were also detected in blood, a finding suggesting that blood repertoires may reflect thyroid immune responses. In cross-validation, a model built on a 13 V-J signature told ophthalmopathy apart from stable hyperthyroidism with 87.88% sensitivity and approximately 81% specificity, and in testing the same model reached 80%/75%. During validation, the model predicted progression to ophthalmopathy a median of approximately six months ahead of onset, with more than 60% sensitivity and 72% to 80% specificity. To identify TCR V-J signatures that set the groups apart, the researchers used a discovery cohort of 90 to 100 patients, made up of roughly 40 with Graves' ophthalmopathy and approximately 57 with stable Graves' hyperthyroidism. Whether ophthalmopathy could be predicted prospectively was tested in an independent validation cohort made up of about 18 hyperthyroidism patients plus 17 patients who later progressed to ophthalmopathy. The 95 to 100 discovery patients were randomly split 7:3 into training and test sets. The study also compared thyroid tissue and blood T-cell repertoires from five or six Graves' hyperthyroidism patients. After blood sampling, hyperthyroidism patients were treated with methimazole at a starting dose of 30 mg daily, and ophthalmopathy patients were treated with high-dose intravenous methylprednisolone. A second multiplex PCR round built the libraries, followed by size selection and purification. The libraries were sequenced on an Illumina HiSeq2000 using paired-end 100 bp reads. SOAPnuke was used to process the raw data, throwing out any read that contained adapters or uncalled bases, had a mean Phred below 15, or lacked an exact constant-primer or identifier match. High-quality paired reads were merged using COPE v1.2.5, and each unique nucleotide sequence was defined as a clonotype. Clonotypes were aligned to IMGT TRBV, TRBD and TRBJ reference segments using MiTCR v1.1. The analysis was restricted to V-J combinations with a frequency above 0.0001, which together covered 99% to 99.2% of the repertoires. The TCS score was defined as the ratio of F50 (clonal expansion) to E x V (chaos), calculated using BLOSUM62-based TCRdist between CDR3 peptides within each V-J. Welch's t-statistics and random forest reduced roughly 540 V-J features to 13, which were used in a naive Bayes classifier (R e1071). Sample size was not statistically predetermined, and blinding of investigators to group allocation was not performed. The paper reports TCR Vbeta CDR3 sequencing of over 120 peripheral blood samples: approximately 41 ophthalmopathy, under 80 hyperthyroidism and around 17 progressor patients.

The rearranged segments are TRBV5-1 and TRBJ2-7, and 10 junctional nucleotides match TRBD2. Sequencing was performed on peripheral blood mononuclear cells (PBMCs), taken at new diagnosis, from a patient treated with antithyroid drugs. This TCR was recovered from a woman aged 50 to 65 with Graves disease. Donor details come from another sample of the same person, matched by shared clones. The CDR3 protein is CASSLGASGSHAYEQYF. The DNA is as follows: TGCGCCAGCAGCTTGGGTGCTAGCGGGAGTCATGCGTACGAGCAGTACTTC.